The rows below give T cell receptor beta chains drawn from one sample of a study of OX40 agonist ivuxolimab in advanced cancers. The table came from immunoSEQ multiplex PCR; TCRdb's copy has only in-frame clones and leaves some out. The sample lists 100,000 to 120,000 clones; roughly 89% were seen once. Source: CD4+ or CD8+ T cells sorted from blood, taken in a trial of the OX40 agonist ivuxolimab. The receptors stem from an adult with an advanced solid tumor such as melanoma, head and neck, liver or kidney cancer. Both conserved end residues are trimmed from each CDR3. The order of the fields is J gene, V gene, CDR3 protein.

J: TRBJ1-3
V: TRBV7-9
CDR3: ASETIY

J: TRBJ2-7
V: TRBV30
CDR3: AWRPRSSGGEHEQY

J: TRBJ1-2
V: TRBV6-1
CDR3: ASKKEGDNGYT

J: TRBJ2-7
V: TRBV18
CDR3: ASSPGTIHEQY

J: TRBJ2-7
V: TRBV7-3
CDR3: ASSPRGGEPAYEQY

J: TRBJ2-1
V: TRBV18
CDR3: ASRRQSSGINNEQF

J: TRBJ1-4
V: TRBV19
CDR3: ASTTSRGRNEKLF

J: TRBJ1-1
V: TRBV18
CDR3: ASSPSSTGGQGKAF

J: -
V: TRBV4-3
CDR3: ASSQDTSGGSEQY

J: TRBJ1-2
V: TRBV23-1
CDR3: ASSQNLQAWVSKATYGYT

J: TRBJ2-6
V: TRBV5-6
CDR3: ASSFAGDVYSGANVLT

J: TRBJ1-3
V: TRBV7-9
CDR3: ASSLLGNTIY

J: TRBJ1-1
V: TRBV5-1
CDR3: ASSQNTEAF

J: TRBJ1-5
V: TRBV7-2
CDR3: ASSLGVGSNQPQH

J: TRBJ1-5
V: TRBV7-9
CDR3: ASSLSTGNQPQH

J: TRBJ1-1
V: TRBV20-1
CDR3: SASPGSGAF

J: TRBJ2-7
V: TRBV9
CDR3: ASSVGIAGLYEQY

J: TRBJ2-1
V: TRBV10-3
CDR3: AISDSHSEPTFRNEQF

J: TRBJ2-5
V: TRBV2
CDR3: ASSVGGEGTQY

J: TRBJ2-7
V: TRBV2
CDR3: ASSEAFPAEQY

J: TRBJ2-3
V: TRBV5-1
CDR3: ASSLGRHSIDTQY

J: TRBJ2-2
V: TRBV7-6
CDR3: ASSSGLNTGELF

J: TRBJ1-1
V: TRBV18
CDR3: ASSPYPTAQDTIGAF

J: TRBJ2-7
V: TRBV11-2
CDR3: ASSSRTGSNEQY

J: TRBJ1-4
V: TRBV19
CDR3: ASTLDATNEKLF

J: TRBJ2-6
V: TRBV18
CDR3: ASSVSLADSGANVLT

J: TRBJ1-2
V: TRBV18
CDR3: ASSPRGVDGYGYT

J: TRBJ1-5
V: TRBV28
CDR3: ASSQIGQGVGSNQPQH

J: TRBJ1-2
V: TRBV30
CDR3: AWSSQVRGYT

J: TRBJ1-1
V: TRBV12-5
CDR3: ASGLAISTEAF

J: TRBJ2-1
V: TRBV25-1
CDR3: ASRSYNEQF

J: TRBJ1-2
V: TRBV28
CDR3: ASSSPGTGGSGYT

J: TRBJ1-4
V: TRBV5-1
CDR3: ASGPTGTSSEKLF

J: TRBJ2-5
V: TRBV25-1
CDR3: ASSEYAGGPETQY

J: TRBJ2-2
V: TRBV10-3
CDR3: AIRPGDGELF

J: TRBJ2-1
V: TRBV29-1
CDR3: SVDRVPLNEQF

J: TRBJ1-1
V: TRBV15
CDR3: ATSNARGTEAF

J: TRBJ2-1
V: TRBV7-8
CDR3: ASSLAMNGEQF

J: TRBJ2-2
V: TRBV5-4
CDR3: ASSWGRADTGELF

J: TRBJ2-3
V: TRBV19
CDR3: ASSSGRTDTQY

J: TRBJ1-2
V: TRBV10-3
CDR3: AISEAPGYGYT

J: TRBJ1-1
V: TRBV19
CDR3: ASSYVNTEAF

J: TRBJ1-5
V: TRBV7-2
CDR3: ASSLNQGTQPQH

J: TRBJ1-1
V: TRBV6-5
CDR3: ASSYRGSRTEAF

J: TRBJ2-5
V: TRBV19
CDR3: ASSITANQETQY

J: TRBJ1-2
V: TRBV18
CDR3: ASSPPGPLNYGYT